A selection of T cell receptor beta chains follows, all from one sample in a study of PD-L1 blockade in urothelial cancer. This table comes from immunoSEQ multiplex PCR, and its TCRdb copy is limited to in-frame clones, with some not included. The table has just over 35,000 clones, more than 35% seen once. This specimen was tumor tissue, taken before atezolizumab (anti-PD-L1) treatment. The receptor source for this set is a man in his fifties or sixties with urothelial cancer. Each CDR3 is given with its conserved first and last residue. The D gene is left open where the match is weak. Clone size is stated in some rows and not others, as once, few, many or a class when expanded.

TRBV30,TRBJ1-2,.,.,TGTGCCTGGACGGGGTTAACTAACTATGGCTACACCTTC,CAWTGLTNYGYTF
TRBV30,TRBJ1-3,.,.,TGTGCCTGGTCGACAGGCTCTGGAAACACCATATATTTT,CAWSTGSGNTIYF
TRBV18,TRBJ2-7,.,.,TGTGCCAGCTCAGCCGGGACAAGCTCCTACGAGCAGTACTTC,CASSAGTSSYEQYF
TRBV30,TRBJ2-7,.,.,TGTGCCTGGAGGGGGGGCAGAGCCTACGAGCAGTACTTC,CAWRGGRAYEQYF
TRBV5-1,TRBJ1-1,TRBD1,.,TGCGCCAGCAGCTGGGGGACAGGGGAGGAGACTGAAGCTTTCTTT,CASSWGTGEETEAFF
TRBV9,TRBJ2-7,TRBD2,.,TGTGCCAGCAGCGCTGGCGGCGGGGGCTCCTACGAGCAGTACTTC,CASSAGGGGSYEQYF
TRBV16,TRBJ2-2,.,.,TGTGCTAGTGCGTCAGGGGAGCTGTTTTTT,CASASGELFF
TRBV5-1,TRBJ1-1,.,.,TGCGCCAGCAGCTTGACAGGGTTTAACACTGAAGCTTTCTTT,CASSLTGFNTEAFF
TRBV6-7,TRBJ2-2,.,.,TGTGCCAGCAGTGCCCTTTCGACAGGCCGCAGGATGGGAGGGGAGCTGTTTTTT,CASSALSTGRRMGGELFF
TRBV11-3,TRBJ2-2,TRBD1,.,TGTGCCAGCAGCCAAAAGACAGGGGGCAGAAACACCGGGGAGCTGTTTTTT,CASSQKTGGRNTGELFF
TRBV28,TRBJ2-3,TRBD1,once,TGTGCCAGCACCAACCAGGGACAGGGCAAAGATACGCAGTATTTT,CASTNQGQGKDTQYF
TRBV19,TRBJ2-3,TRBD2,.,TGTGCCAGTAGCCCCGGGACTAAATCCGGGATAGATACGCAGTATTTT,CASSPGTKSGIDTQYF
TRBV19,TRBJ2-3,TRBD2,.,TGTGCCAGTAGACCGGGACTAGCCCCAGGGACAGATACGCAGTATTTT,CASRPGLAPGTDTQYF
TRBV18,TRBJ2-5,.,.,TGTGCCAGCTCGAGATCGGAGGTGGAGACCCAGTACTTC,CASSRSEVETQYF
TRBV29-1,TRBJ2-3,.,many,TGCAGCGGGGGAGGGGGCGCGACAGATACGCAGTATTTT,CSGGGGATDTQYF
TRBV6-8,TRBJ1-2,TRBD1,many,TGTGCCAGCAGTGTAATACAGGGGGCTGATGGCTACACCTTC,CASSVIQGADGYTF
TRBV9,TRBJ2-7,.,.,TGTGCCAGCAGCGTAGGGCCGGGGGAGTACGAGCAGTACTTC,CASSVGPGEYEQYF
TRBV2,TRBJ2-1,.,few,TGTGCCAGCAGCTCCGCCCTTTCCATGGAGCAGTTCTTC,CASSSALSMEQFF
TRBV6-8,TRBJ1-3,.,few,TGTGCCAGCAGTTACGGGGAATCTGGAAACACCATATATTTT,CASSYGESGNTIYF
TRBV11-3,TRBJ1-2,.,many,TGTGCCAGCAGTATCGCCCCGGGGCGGGATGGCTACACCTTC,CASSIAPGRDGYTF
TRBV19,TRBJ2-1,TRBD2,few,TGTGCCAGTAGTATAGCGGCGGGAGGGTACAATGAGCAGTTCTTC,CASSIAAGGYNEQFF
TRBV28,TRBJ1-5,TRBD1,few,TGTGCCAGCAGTTTTCCCGGGCATAAAGGACAGGGGAGGGAAACAGATGGTCAGCCCCAGCATTTT,CASSFPGHKGQGRETDGQPQHF
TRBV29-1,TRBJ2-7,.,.,TGCAGCGTTGAGGGGCGGGGAGCCCACGAGCAGTACTTC,CSVEGRGAHEQYF
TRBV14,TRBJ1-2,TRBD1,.,TGTGCCAGCAGCAGGGACAGGGTTGGCTACACCTTC,CASSRDRVGYTF
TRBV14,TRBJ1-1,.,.,TGTGCCAGCAGCCAAGTGCTTGGGGAATCAACTGAAGCTTTCTTT,CASSQVLGESTEAFF
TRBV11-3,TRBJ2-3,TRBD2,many,TGTGCCAGCAGCCAAGCCGGGGGGGGGCCGGGCACAGATACGCAGTATTTT,CASSQAGGGPGTDTQYF
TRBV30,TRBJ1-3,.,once,TGTGCCTGGAGTGTAGAGGGAACGGGAAACACCATATATTTT,CAWSVEGTGNTIYF
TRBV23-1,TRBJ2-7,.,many,TGCGCCAGCAGCCAAGGCCCAGCCTACGAGCAGTACTTC,CASSQGPAYEQYF
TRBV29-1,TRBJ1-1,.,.,TGCAGCGTTGACGGGATTCGGATTGAAGCTTTCTTT,CSVDGIRIEAFF
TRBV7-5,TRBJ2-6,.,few,TGTGCCAGCAGACTCCGGGACAGCAACTCTGGGGCCAACGTCCTGACTTTC,CASRLRDSNSGANVLTF
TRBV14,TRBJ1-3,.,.,TGTGCCAGCAGCACCCGGGGGGCCGCCACATCTGGAAACACCATATATTTT,CASSTRGAATSGNTIYF
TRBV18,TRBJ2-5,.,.,TGTGCCAGCTCACCTATCCCGAGTGAGACCCAGTACTTC,CASSPIPSETQYF
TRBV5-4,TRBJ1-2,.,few,TGTGCCAGCAGCACAGGCAAATACTATGGCTACACCTTC,CASSTGKYYGYTF
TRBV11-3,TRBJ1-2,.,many,TGTGCCAGCAGCAAAGGAGCCGACAACTATGGCTACACCTTC,CASSKGADNYGYTF
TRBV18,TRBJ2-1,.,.,TGTGCCAGCTCACCACAAGGGTCTCTGGTATACAATGAGCAGTTCTTC,CASSPQGSLVYNEQFF
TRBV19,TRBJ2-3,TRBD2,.,TGTGCCAGTAGGCTCGGGAGGTTTGTAGATACGCAGTATTTT,CASRLGRFVDTQYF
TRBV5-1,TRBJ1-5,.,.,TGCGCCAGCAGCTTGGACGGGTCCCCTAATCAGCCCCAGCATTTT,CASSLDGSPNQPQHF
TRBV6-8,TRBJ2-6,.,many,TGTGCCAGCAGTCTAGGGAATTTCGCTGGGGCCAACGTCCTGACTTTC,CASSLGNFAGANVLTF
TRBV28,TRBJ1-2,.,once,TGTGCCAGCAGTTTATGGAGAGGGGGAAACTATGGCTACACCTTC,CASSLWRGGNYGYTF
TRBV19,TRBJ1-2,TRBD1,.,TGTGCCAGTAGCGACAGGGGAGACTATGGCTACACCTTC,CASSDRGDYGYTF
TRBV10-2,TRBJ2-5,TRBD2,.,TGCGCCAGCAGTAGCGGGGGGGCGTCGGAGACCCAGTACTTC,CASSSGGASETQYF